This T cell receptor (beta chain) was found in a study of identical twins. This clonotype has a handful of counts. cDNA molecules carried unique molecular identifiers, and template switching added a universal primer site. TCRdb fed the 5' RACE reads into MiXCR, producing one record per CDR3 protein. The data show 450,000 or so distinct CDR3 sequences, 20% to 25% seen once. CDR1 and CDR2 (germline): MNHEY, SVGAGI. This CDR3 contains 13 residues. Trimming removed 2 bases at V and 2 bases at J, with 6 bases between. The data also belong to a second study, concerning T cells expressing NK-cell markers. From that study: Restricting sorting to alpha-beta TCR T cells was achieved in several experiments by an anti-gamma-delta TCR antibody. Whether the expanded NKG2C+ T cell clones recognized HCMV remained unclear.

The sequence was collected from a woman aged 18-30 years in good health. The chain carries TRBV6-5 and TRBJ1-2; D is undetermined. The sequenced sample was CD4+ T cells sorted from blood. The CDR3 DNA reads as TGTGCCAGCAGTTACAGAGAGAACTATGGCTACACCTTC. Protein sequence: CASSYRENYGYTF.